A selection of T cell receptor beta chains follows, all from one sample in a study of control samples from healthy donors and cancer patients. Produced via immunoSEQ multiplex PCR; TCRdb's table is partial and in-frame only. The repertoire includes roughly 120,000 clones, less than 95% of them detected once, and 3.5% to 4% sits in the top ten. What was sequenced was blood. The receptors stem from a man aged 30-40 years in good health. Each CDR3 is given without its conserved first and last residue.

J gene | V gene | CDR3 protein
TRBJ1-6 | TRBV6-2/TRBV6-3 | ASSSGTGNSPLH
TRBJ2-5 | TRBV11-2 | ASSPGTLMETQY
TRBJ1-3 | TRBV7-8 | ASSLGTRMSGNTIY
TRBJ2-3 | TRBV7-6 | ASSEVAGGPGPEDTQY
TRBJ1-5 | TRBV5-1 | ASSPEGGGQPQH
TRBJ2-1 | TRBV15 | ATARGGYNEQF
TRBJ1-1 | TRBV30 | AWSGTLGAF
TRBJ1-5 | TRBV6-2/TRBV6-3 | ASSPGTPSNQPQH
TRBJ1-4 | TRBV14 | ASKRDRAEKLF
TRBJ2-7 | TRBV19 | ASSLQGTSYEQY
TRBJ2-7 | TRBV2 | ASSETGWYEQY
TRBJ2-3 | TRBV6-5 | ASRKEITDTQY
TRBJ1-2 | TRBV12-5 | ASGLVARQGYT
TRBJ2-5 | TRBV10-3 | AIPSLAGVFQETQY
TRBJ2-7 | TRBV4-1 | ASSQEVGRSYEQY
TRBJ2-1 | TRBV19 | ASQLAGAYNEQF
TRBJ1-1 | TRBV5-1 | ASSSGPMGTEAF
TRBJ1-1 | TRBV3-1/TRBV3-2 | ASSPQGTEAF
TRBJ2-1 | TRBV6-2/TRBV6-3 | ASSPGLAGVLYNEQF
TRBJ2-3 | TRBV27 | ASSSLVGGSTDTQY
TRBJ2-2 | TRBV29-1 | SVADTGELF
TRBJ1-4 | TRBV21-1 | AKRRNRGIKYNEKLF
TRBJ2-3 | TRBV24-1 | ATSASASTDTQY
TRBJ1-5 | TRBV4-1 | ASSQAVYQPQH
TRBJ1-4 | TRBV4-1 | ASSQAFRETNEKLF
TRBJ1-4 | TRBV19 | ASSMGGSVAEKLF
TRBJ1-1 | TRBV9 | ASSASGSGQYTEAF
TRBJ2-5 | TRBV9 | ASSVRPSGEGGETQY
TRBJ2-5 | TRBV27 | ASSLTGRADQY
TRBJ2-3 | TRBV4-2 | ASSRTGSTDTQY
TRBJ2-5 | TRBV9 | ASSPRERGGQKTQY
TRBJ2-2 | TRBV27 | ASSFTGRPGELF
TRBJ2-3 | TRBV12-3/TRBV12-4 | ASSFGGLDTQY
TRBJ2-2 | TRBV5-1 | ASSFRQGGTTGELF
TRBJ1-5 | TRBV19 | ASSMEGGTPQH
TRBJ2-7 | TRBV4-1 | ASSQMGAAYEQY
TRBJ1-1 | TRBV6-6 | ASSYLGHTSSEAF
TRBJ1-6 | TRBV3-1/TRBV3-2 | ASSSGQAKNSPLH
TRBJ1-4 | TRBV4-3 | ASSQGKGTNEKLF
TRBJ1-5 | TRBV28 | ASRPGTGSLSNQPQH
TRBJ1-1 | TRBV5-4 | ASSLGANTEAF
TRBJ1-1 | TRBV11-2 | ASSLEGNTEAF
TRBJ1-1 | TRBV5-5 | ASSLMVGVMNTEAF
TRBJ2-7 | TRBV2 | ASSGYNEQY
TRBJ2-7 | TRBV7-8 | ASSQDPPDRGPYEQY
TRBJ1-1 | TRBV6-4 | ASSDRSGTEAF
TRBJ2-7 | TRBV27 | ASSLRGSYEQY
TRBJ2-3 | TRBV4-3 | ASSQVRNRPDTQY
TRBJ1-3 | TRBV11-2 | ASRGTTGNTIY
TRBJ1-2 | TRBV5-6 | ASSRFWGQALYGYT
TRBJ1-5 | TRBV5-4 | ASSSWGAPQH
TRBJ2-3 | TRBV27 | ASSSGLAGGLSTQY
TRBJ1-1 | TRBV4-3 | ASSFGDGGDTEAF
TRBJ2-7 | TRBV10-3 | AISGGTGNYEQY
TRBJ1-1 | TRBV28 | ASGDIGQGVVAF
TRBJ1-5 | TRBV6-2/TRBV6-3 | ASSYVRVGSLNQPQH
TRBJ2-1 | TRBV6-5 | ASSYGGNEQF